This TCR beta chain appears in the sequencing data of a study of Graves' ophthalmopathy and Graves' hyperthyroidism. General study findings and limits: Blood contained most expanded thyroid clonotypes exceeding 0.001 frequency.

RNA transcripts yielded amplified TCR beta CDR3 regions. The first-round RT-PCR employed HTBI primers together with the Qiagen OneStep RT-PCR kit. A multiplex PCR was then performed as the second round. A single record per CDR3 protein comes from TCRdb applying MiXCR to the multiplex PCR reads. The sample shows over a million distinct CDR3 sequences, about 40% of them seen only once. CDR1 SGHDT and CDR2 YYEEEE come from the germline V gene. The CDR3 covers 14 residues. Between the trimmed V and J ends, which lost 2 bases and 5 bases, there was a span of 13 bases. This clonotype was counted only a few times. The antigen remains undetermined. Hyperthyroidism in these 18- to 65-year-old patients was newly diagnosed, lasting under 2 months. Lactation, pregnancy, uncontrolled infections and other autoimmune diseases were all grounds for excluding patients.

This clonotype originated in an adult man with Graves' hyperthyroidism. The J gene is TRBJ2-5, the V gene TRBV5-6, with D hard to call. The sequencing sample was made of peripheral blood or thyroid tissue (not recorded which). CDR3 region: CASSLVDFGETQYF. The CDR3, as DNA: TGTGCCAGCAGCTTAGTAGATTTCGGGGAGACCCAGTACTTC.